Presented here are 4 T cell receptor beta chains from one specimen sequenced in a study of beta chain features in type 1 diabetes. As every portion of the isolated RNA was reverse transcribed, the sequencing read expressed TCRB transcripts. Libraries were prepared by immunoSEQ multiplex PCR; TCRdb keeps only in-frame clonotypes and omits some of them. This repertoire shows over 700,000 clones, about a sixth found once; its top ten account for about 0.025%. Sequenced material: naive CD4+ T cells from blood. These receptors all come from a woman aged 18-35 years in good health.

This chain links TRBV28 with TRBJ2-4; the match to TRBD1 covers 8 bases. The CDR3 contains 14 residues. V dropped 8 bases and J dropped 3; count of bases not matched to a gene: 6. CDR1 MDHEN and CDR2 SYDVKM come from the germline V gene. The CDR3 sequence is CASSSGGGKNIQYF. CDR3 nucleotides: TGTGCCAGCTCTTCAGGGGGCGGCAAAAACATTCAGTACTTC.

The genes are TRBV6-5 and TRBJ2-7; 7 bases fit TRBD1. CDR3 length: 14 amino acids. With V trimmed by 6 bases and J by 6 bases, 11 bases remained unmatched. Germline values: CDR1 MNHEY, CDR2 SVGAGI. In DNA, the CDR3 is TGTGCCAGCAGGGCCGGGACAGTGAGAACCGAGCAGTACTTC. Protein sequence: CASRAGTVRTEQYF.

This clone was detected a few times. Other DNA variants within this sample encode the same CDR3. V is TRBV7-2 and J is TRBJ2-4, with TRBD2 matching over 10 bases. Germline CDR1 reads SGHTA; CDR2 reads FQGNSA. The CDR3 is 15 amino acids. J lost 6 bases, V lost 4 bases, and 6 bases had no gene match. Here the CDR3 reads CASSSSGSGRNIQYF. The CDR3 DNA reads as TGTGCCAGCAGCTCTAGCGGGAGTGGCAGAAACATTCAGTACTTC.

The J gene is TRBJ2-1, the V gene TRBV27; 11 positions agree with TRBD2. Per germline, CDR1 MNHEY and CDR2 SMNVEV (reference sequence). This CDR3 comprises 18 residues. Unmatched junction bases numbered 13, after V lost 5 bases and J lost 4 bases. The CDR3 region is CASSRYPIGTSGYNEQFF. Written as DNA, the CDR3 is TGTGCCAGCAGTCGATACCCCATAGGGACTAGCGGATACAATGAGCAGTTCTTC.